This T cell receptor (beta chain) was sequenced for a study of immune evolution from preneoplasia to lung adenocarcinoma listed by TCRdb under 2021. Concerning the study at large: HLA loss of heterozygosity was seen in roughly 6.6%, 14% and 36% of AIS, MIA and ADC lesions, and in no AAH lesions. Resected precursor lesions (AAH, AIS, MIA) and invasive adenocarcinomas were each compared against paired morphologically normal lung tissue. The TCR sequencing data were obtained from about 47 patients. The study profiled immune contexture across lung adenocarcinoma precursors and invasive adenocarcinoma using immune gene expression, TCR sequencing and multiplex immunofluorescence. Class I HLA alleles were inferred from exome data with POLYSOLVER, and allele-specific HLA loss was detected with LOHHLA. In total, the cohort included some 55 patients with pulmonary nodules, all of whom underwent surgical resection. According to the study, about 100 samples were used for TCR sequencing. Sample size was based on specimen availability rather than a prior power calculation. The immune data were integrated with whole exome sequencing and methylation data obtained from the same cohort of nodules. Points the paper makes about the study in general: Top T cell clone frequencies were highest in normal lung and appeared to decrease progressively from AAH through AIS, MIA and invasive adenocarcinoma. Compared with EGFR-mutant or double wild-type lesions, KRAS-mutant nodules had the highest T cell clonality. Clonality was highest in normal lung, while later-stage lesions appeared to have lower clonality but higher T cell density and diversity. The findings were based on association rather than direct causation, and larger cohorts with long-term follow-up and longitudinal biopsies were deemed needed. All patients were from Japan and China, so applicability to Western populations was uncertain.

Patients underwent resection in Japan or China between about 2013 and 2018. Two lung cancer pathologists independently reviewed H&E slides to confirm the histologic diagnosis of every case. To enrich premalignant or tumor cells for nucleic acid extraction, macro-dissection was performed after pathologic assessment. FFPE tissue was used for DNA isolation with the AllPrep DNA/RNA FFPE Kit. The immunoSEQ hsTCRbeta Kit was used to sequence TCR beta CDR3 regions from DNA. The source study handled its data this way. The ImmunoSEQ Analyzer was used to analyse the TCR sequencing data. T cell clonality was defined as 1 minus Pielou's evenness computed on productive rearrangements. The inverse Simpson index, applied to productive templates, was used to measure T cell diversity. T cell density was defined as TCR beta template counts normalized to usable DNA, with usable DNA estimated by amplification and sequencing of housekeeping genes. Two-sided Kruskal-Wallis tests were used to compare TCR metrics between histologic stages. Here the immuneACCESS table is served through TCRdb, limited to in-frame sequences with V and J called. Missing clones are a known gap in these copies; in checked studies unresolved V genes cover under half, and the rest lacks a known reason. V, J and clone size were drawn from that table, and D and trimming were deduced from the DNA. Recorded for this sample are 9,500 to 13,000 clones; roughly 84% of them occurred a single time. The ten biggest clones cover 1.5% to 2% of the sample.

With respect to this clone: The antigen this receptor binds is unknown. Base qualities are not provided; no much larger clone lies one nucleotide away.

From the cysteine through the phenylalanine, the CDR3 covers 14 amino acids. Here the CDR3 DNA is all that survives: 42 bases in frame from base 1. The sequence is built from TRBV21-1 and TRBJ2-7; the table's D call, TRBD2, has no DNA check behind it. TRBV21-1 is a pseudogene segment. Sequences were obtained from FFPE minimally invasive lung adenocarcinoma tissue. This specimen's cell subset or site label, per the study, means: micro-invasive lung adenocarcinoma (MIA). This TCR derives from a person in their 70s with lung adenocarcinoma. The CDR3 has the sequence CASINTPAMYEQYF. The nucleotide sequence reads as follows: TGTGCCAGCATCAACACGCCCGCTATGTACGAGCAGTACTTC.